The 14 T cell receptor beta chains below all came from one sample that was sequenced in a study of cytomegalovirus exposure and HLA in healthy donors (dated by TCRdb to about 2017). Library prep was done by the immunoSEQ multiplex PCR assay. A mixture of 60 forward primers for TCR Vbeta segments and 13 reverse primers for TCR Jbeta segments was used in the multiplex PCR. TCRdb re-hosts the immuneACCESS table, in-frame sequences only. Its copies lack some clones; in the studies checked, an unresolved V gene accounts for under half of them, and the cause for the rest is not known. This sample lists about 200,000 clones; around 79% were detected once. 1.5% to 2% of the sample comes from the top ten. The sample consisted of PBMCs. Source of these receptors: a male donor in good health and CMV-seronegative.

The CDR3 DNA sequence: TGTGCCAGCAGCCCCGGGGACAGGGTGGAAGAGCAGTACTTC. It is translated as CASSPGDRVEEQYF. The chain is built from TRBV9 and TRBJ2-5, with 9 bases identical to TRBD1. V lost 4 bases to trimming and J lost 11 bases; unmatched junction nucleotides: 12. Germline CDR1 reads SGDLS; CDR2 reads YYNGEE. The CDR3 runs 14 residues.

This chain uses TRBV5-1 with TRBJ2-3; 8 bases fit TRBD2. The ends lost 4 bases at V and 2 bases at J; junction bases unmatched: 6. The CDR3 covers 15 residues. Germline V CDR1 and CDR2: SGHRS, YFSETQ. The CDR3 is CASSGRGAPTDTQYF. The CDR3 nucleotides are TGCGCCAGCAGCGGGCGGGGGGCGCCCACAGATACGCAGTATTTT.

The table lists this clone with a few counts. The CDR3 DNA follows: TGTGCCAGCAGTTTCGGGAGGTTAACAACTAATGAAAAACTGTTTTTT. It is translated as CASSFGRLTTNEKLFF. The chain couples TRBV27 to TRBJ1-4; no definite D call. Deletions cut 3 bases from V and 0 bases from J, with 11 bases between. The length of the CDR3 is 16 residues. Germline CDR1 is MNHEY and CDR2 is SMNVEV (reference sequence).

V gene TRBV13 combines with J gene TRBJ2-5, with 7 bases aligning to TRBD2. The end of the DNA aligns better with TRBJ2-7, so the J call may be wrong. The germline CDR1 and CDR2 sequences are PRHDT and FYEKMQ (reference sequence). The CDR3 is 14 amino acids. The CDR3 nucleotides are TGTGCCAGCAGCTTATGGGGGAGGGCCTACGAGCAGTACTTC. Protein sequence: CASSLWGRAYEQYF.

This chain connects TRBV19 to TRBJ2-5, with TRBD1 as a possible D gene (5 bases). Deletions cut 6 bases from V and 2 bases from J, with 13 bases between. From germline, CDR1 is LNHDA and CDR2 SQIVND (reference sequence). This CDR3 spans 14 amino acids. The CDR3: CASSLGHLQETQYF. The CDR3 DNA follows: TGTGCCAGTAGCCTAGGACACCTACAAGAGACCCAGTACTTC.

This clone is a singleton in its sample. V is TRBV19 and J is TRBJ1-2; D might be TRBD1 (5 bases). The CDR3 covers 13 residues. CDR1 is LNHDA, CDR2 SQIVND, per germline (reference sequence). In DNA form, the CDR3 reads TGTAACTGGGACCGGGGGGCTAACTATGGCTACACCTTC. It translates to CNWDRGANYGYTF.

The J gene is TRBJ2-5, the V gene TRBV7-2; 11 bases fit TRBD2. After removal of 7 bases from V and 10 bases from J, the junction contained 8 bases not matched to a gene. The CDR3 is 13 amino acids. The germline gives CDR1 SGHTA, CDR2 FQGNSA. This CDR3 is CASILSGGGIQYF. CDR3 nucleotides: TGTGCCAGCATACTTAGCGGGGGGGGAATCCAGTACTTC.

The V and J genes are TRBV6-4 and TRBJ2-1; 7 positions agree with TRBD2. After removal of 0 bases from V and 8 bases from J, the junction contained 10 bases not matched to a gene. In germline, CDR1 is MRHNA, CDR2 SNTAGT. The CDR3 is made up of 16 amino acids. CDR3 region: CASSDSPGLLADEQFF. DNA of the CDR3: TGTGCCAGCAGTGACTCACCGGGACTCCTAGCGGATGAGCAGTTCTTC.

The genes are TRBV2 and TRBJ2-5, with 8 positions matching TRBD1. The CDR3 covers 13 residues. The germline V gene has CDR1 SNHLY and CDR2 FYNNEI. V shed 7 bases, J shed 6 bases, and the junction held 7 bases outside the gene matches. CDR3 loop: CASTQGQGQTQYF. CDR3 in DNA: TGTGCCAGCACCCAAGGACAGGGCCAGACCCAGTACTTC.

The V gene is TRBV2, the J gene TRBJ2-5, with D tentatively TRBD2 (5 bases). Trimming cost V 6 bases and J 1 base, with 12 bases left between them. This CDR3 is 14 amino acids long. Germline CDR1 reads SNHLY; CDR2 reads FYNNEI. CDR3 amino acids: CASSLLVIQETQYF. The CDR3 coding sequence is TGTGCCAGCAGCCTACTAGTAATCCAAGAGACCCAGTACTTC. Combining the CDR3 with reference TRBV2 and TRBJ2-5 gives the whole variable domain EPEVTQTPSHQVTQMGQEVILRCVPISNHLYFYWYRQILGQKVEFLVSFYNNEISEKSEIFDDQFSVERPDGSNFTLKIRSTKLEDSAMYFCASSLLVIQETQYFGPGTRLLVL.

CDR3 DNA sequence: TGTGCCAGCAGCTTAGTAGGGGCTTTGAGCACTGAAGCTTTCTTT. Translating gives CASSLVGALSTEAFF. The V gene is TRBV5-4, the J gene TRBJ1-1, with a weak D call TRBD1 (5 bases). The germline CDR1 and CDR2 sequences are SGHNT and YYREEE (reference sequence). CDR3 length: 15 residues. V lost 2 bases and J 4 bases, leaving 15 bases between the germline ends.

This chain connects TRBV7-9 to TRBJ1-2; 7 bases are a match to TRBD1. Germline loops: CDR1 SEHNR, CDR2 FQNEAQ (reference sequence). CDR3 length equals 15 residues. Trimming took 3 bases from V and 5 from J; bases not matched to a gene: 9. The CDR3: CASSFPDRNPYGYTF. In DNA, the CDR3 is TGTGCCAGCAGCTTTCCGGACAGGAACCCTTATGGCTACACCTTC.

This clone was detected a few times. J is TRBJ2-7 and V is TRBV6-5; D gene unclear. Germline values: CDR1 MNHEY, CDR2 SVGAGI. This CDR3 contains 14 residues. V lost 6 bases to trimming and J lost 3 bases, with 15 bases between them. CDR3 in amino acids: CASRGSRRNYEQYF. The CDR3 DNA reads as TGTGCCAGCAGGGGCAGTCGTCGAAACTACGAGCAGTACTTC.

The gene calls are TRBV7-9 and TRBJ1-4; D uncertain. The CDR3 runs 14 residues. The V end lost 1 base, the J end lost 4 bases, and 7 bases lay between the germline ends. Germline loops: CDR1 SEHNR, CDR2 FQNEAQ (reference sequence). The CDR3 loop is CASSLDQINEKLFF. The CDR3 bases are TGTGCCAGCAGCTTAGACCAGATTAATGAAAAACTGTTTTTT.